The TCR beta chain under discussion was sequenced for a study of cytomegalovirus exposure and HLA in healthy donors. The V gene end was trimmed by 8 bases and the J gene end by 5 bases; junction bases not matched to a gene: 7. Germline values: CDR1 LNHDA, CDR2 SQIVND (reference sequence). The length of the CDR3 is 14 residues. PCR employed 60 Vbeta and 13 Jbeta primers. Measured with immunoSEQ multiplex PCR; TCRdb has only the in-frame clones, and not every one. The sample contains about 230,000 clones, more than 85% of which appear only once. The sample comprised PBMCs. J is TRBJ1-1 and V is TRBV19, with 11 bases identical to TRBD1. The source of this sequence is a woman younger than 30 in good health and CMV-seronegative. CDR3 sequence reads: CASLRTGGATEAFF. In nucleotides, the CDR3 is TGTGCCAGTTTGAGGACAGGGGGCGCGACTGAAGCTTTCTTT.